This passage covers 22 T cell receptor beta chains from one sample sequenced in a study of T cell responses to AZD1222 COVID-19 vaccine. Using immunoSEQ multiplex PCR, the repertoire was profiled, and TCRdb retains in-frame clones only, with some absent. The table includes tens of thousands of clones, 85% to 90% detected once. The sample in question was peripheral blood, obtained on day 0 of AZD1222 vaccination. The receptor set was obtained from an adult in good health.

The chain couples TRBV6-5 to TRBJ1-2; a weak D match, TRBD1 (6 bases). This CDR3 contains 11 residues. The germline gives CDR1 MNHEY, CDR2 SVGAGI. V lost 11 bases and J lost 4, with 11 bases in between. The CDR3 DNA reads as TGTGCCGGCAAACAGGGCTATGGCTACACCTTC. Its translation is CAGKQGYGYTF.

J is TRBJ1-4 and V is TRBV6-5, with 8 positions matching TRBD1. This CDR3 has 14 residues. From germline, CDR1 is MNHEY and CDR2 SVGAGI. V was pared by 6 bases and J by 8 bases, with 8 bases of the junction left unmatched. The CDR3 DNA is TGTGCCAGCAGATATACAGGGGGGGGAGAAAAACTGTTTTTT. Translating gives CASRYTGGGEKLFF.

The CDR3, as DNA: TGTGCCACCCGGGGACAGGGGTACGAAAAACTGTTTTTT. Protein product: CATRGQGYEKLFF. The chain is built from TRBV19 and TRBJ1-4; 10 nucleotides agree with TRBD1. Unmatched junction bases numbered 7, after V lost 10 bases and J lost 8 bases. The CDR3 is 13 residues long. Per the germline V gene, CDR1 is LNHDA and CDR2 is SQIVND (reference sequence). Full variable domain (remainder filled in from reference TRBV19 and TRBJ1-4): DGGITQSPKYLFRKEGQNVTLSCEQNLNHDAMYWYRQDPGQGLRLIYYSQIVNDFQKGDIAEGYSVSREKKESFPLTVTSAQKNPTAFYLCATRGQGYEKLFFGSGTQLSVL.

V gene TRBV7-6 combines with J gene TRBJ2-1; the match to TRBD2 covers 8 bases. Germline CDR1 SGHVS, CDR2 FNYEAQ. CDR3 length: 17 residues. J lost 7 bases, V lost 0 bases, and 11 bases had no gene match. The CDR3 is CASSLAWSGGLYNEQFF. DNA for the CDR3: TGTGCCAGCAGCTTAGCGTGGTCGGGAGGGTTGTATAATGAGCAGTTCTTC. The full variable domain, completed using reference TRBV7-6 and TRBJ2-1, is GAGVSQSPRYKVTKRGQDVALRCDPISGHVSLYWYRQALGQGPEFLTYFNYEAQQDKSGLPNDRFSAERPEGSISTLTIQRTEQRDSAMYRCASSLAWSGGLYNEQFFGPGTRLTVL.

The chain combines TRBV10-2 with TRBJ2-7, with 10 bases lining up with TRBD1. The CDR3 runs 13 residues. The V gene end was trimmed by 6 bases and the J gene end by 7 bases; junction bases not matched to a gene: 6. Germline loops: CDR1 WSHSY, CDR2 SAAADI. CDR3 amino acids: CASRETGGWEQYF. CDR3 nucleotide sequence: TGCGCCAGCAGGGAGACAGGGGGCTGGGAGCAGTACTTC.

CDR3 nucleotides: TGCAGTGCTAGAGGGGGGAGGGGCTACACCTTC. It translates to CSARGGRGYTF. This chain connects TRBV20-1 to TRBJ1-2, with TRBD1 as a possible D gene (5 bases). Trimming took 1 base from V and 8 from J, leaving 8 bases between them. This CDR3 is built from 11 residues. Germline CDR1 reads DFQATT; CDR2 reads SNEGSKA (reference sequence).

Only one count was recorded for this clone. The chain uses TRBV11-3 and TRBJ2-7; TRBD1 is a possible D gene (5 bases). The CDR3 loop spans 14 amino acids. The germline V gene has CDR1 SGHNT and CDR2 YENEEA. Between the trimmed V and J ends, which lost 5 bases and 1 base, there was a span of 12 bases. CDR3 in amino acids: CASSAGQGSYEQYF. DNA for the CDR3: TGTGCCAGCAGCGCAGGGCAAGGATCCTACGAGCAGTACTTC.

This clone has only one observation. The genes are TRBV14 and TRBJ1-1, with D unresolved. The germline V and J ends were trimmed by 0 bases and 1 base, with 6 bases remaining between them. The CDR3 totals 14 residues. Looked up from germline, CDR1 is SGHDN and CDR2 is FVKESK. For the CDR3, the DNA is TGTGCCAGCAGCCAAGATTGGAGGAACACTGAAGCTTTCTTT. Amino acids: CASSQDWRNTEAFF.

The chain uses TRBV3-1 (or the pseudogene TRBV3-2) and TRBJ2-3; no clear D. Germline V gene sequence: CDR1 LGHDT, CDR2 YNNKEL (reference sequence). V was clipped by 0 bases and J by 7 bases, with 11 bases between them. The CDR3 is made up of 14 amino acids. The CDR3, as DNA: TGTGCCAGCAGCCAAGATCACTACATAAATACGCAGTATTTT. Protein sequence: CASSQDHYINTQYF.

V gene TRBV5-1 combines with J gene TRBJ1-1, with TRBD1 as a possible D gene (5 bases). The CDR3 runs 14 residues. Germline values: CDR1 SGHRS, CDR2 YFSETQ. V was cut by 1 base and J by 3 bases, with 10 bases left in between. CDR3 bases: TGCGCCAGCAGCTTGACCCAGGGACACACTGAAGCTTTCTTT. This sequence encodes CASSLTQGHTEAFF.

This sequence joins TRBV19 and TRBJ2-5; 12 nucleotides agree with TRBD2. Trimming at V came to 5 bases and at J to 5 bases, leaving 6 bases not matched to a gene. Looked up from germline, CDR1 is LNHDA and CDR2 is SQIVND (reference sequence). The CDR3 contains 15 residues. The CDR3 sequence is CASSLGLAGMETQYF. DNA of the CDR3: TGTGCCAGTAGTCTCGGACTAGCGGGGATGGAGACCCAGTACTTC.

This chain's CDR3 is CASSYSGGDGGYTF. The CDR3 region has the DNA TGTGCCAGCAGTTACTCGGGAGGGGACGGTGGCTACACCTTC. The rearrangement links TRBV6-5 to TRBJ1-2; D may be TRBD1 (5 bases). From germline, CDR1 is MNHEY and CDR2 SVGAGI. The ends were cut back, 0 bases at V and 7 bases at J, with 12 bases in the middle. This CDR3 is 14 amino acids long.

The chain is built from TRBV6-1 and TRBJ1-4, with D possibly being TRBD1 (5 bases). CDR1 MNHNS and CDR2 SASEGT come from the germline V gene. The CDR3 consists of 15 residues. The V gene lost 3 bases and the J gene lost 3 bases, with 11 bases spanning the gap. The CDR3 nucleotides read TGTGCCAGCAGTGACAGGGTCATGTCTAATGAAAAACTGTTTTTT. Protein: CASSDRVMSNEKLFF.

The V and J genes are TRBV19 and TRBJ2-7; no reliable D call. There are 14 residues in the CDR3. Per germline, CDR1 LNHDA and CDR2 SQIVND (reference sequence). With 3 bases removed from V and 1 base from J, the gap between germline ends came to 10 bases. CDR3 protein: CASSIQWDSYEQYF. The CDR3 nucleotides read TGTGCCAGTAGTATTCAGTGGGATTCCTACGAGCAGTACTTC.

The chain is built from TRBV6-2 or TRBV6-3 and TRBJ2-7; D possibly corresponds to TRBD2 (7 bases). CDR1 is MNHEY and CDR2 is SVGEGT in the germline V gene. The V end was cut by 2 bases, the J end by 7 bases, with 12 bases between. CDR3 length equals 13 residues. The CDR3 DNA sequence: TGTGCCAGCAGTTACGGCGGGGGCGCTGAGCAGTACTTC. Translating gives CASSYGGGAEQYF.

This sequence joins TRBV5-1 and TRBJ2-5; 10 positions match TRBD2. The length of the CDR3 is 15 residues. Germline CDR1 SGHRS, CDR2 YFSETQ. Trimming removed 5 bases from V and 1 base from J; junction bases left unmatched: 5. The CDR3 nucleotides read TGCGCCAGCAGGAGACTAGCGGGCATCCAAGAGACCCAGTACTTC. Translation: CASRRLAGIQETQYF.

The gene calls are TRBV5-5 and TRBJ1-1; D remains unclear. This CDR3 region has 16 residues. The germline CDR1 and CDR2 sequences are SGHKS and YYEKEE (reference sequence). V gave up 4 bases and J gave up 6 bases, with 22 bases separating them. For the CDR3, the DNA is TGTGCCAGCAGCCGTTTTGGACGGACTGAGATCGCTGAAGCTTTCTTT. Amino acids: CASSRFGRTEIAEAFF. The full variable domain, rest sourced from reference TRBV5-5 and TRBJ1-1, is DAGVTQSPTHLIKTRGQQVTLRCSPISGHKSVSWYQQVLGQGPQFIFQYYEKEERGRGNFPDRFSARQFPNYSSELNVNALLLGDSALYLCASSRFGRTEIAEAFFGQGTRLTVV.

CDR3 bases: TGCGCCAGCAGCTTGGCAGTGGGCACTGAAGCTTTCTTT. It yields the protein CASSLAVGTEAFF. This chain uses TRBV5-1 with TRBJ1-1; unclear D gene. CDR3 length equals 13 residues. V gave up 0 bases and J gave up 4 bases, with 7 bases separating them. Germline loops: CDR1 SGHRS, CDR2 YFSETQ. Full variable domain (missing parts from reference TRBV5-1 and TRBJ1-1): KAGVTQTPRYLIKTRGQQVTLSCSPISGHRSVSWYQQTPGQGLQFLFEYFSETQRNKGNFPGRFSGRQFSNSRSEMNVSTLELGDSALYLCASSLAVGTEAFFGQGTRLTVV.

The chain employs TRBV7-2 and TRBJ1-4; the D gene is possibly TRBD1 (6 bases). Trimming left V 1 base short and J 7 bases short, with 13 bases between. The CDR3 spans 15 residues. The germline CDR1 and CDR2 sequences are SGHTA and FQGNSA. The CDR3 loop is CASSLGVGGAEKLFF. CDR3 nucleotide sequence: TGTGCCAGCAGCTTAGGGGTCGGGGGCGCTGAAAAACTGTTTTTT. Filled out from reference TRBV7-2 and TRBJ1-4, the complete variable domain reads GAGVSQSPSNKVTEKGKDVELRCDPISGHTALYWYRQSLGQGLEFLIYFQGNSAPDKSGLPSDRFSAERTGGSVSTLTIQRTQQEDSAVYLCASSLGVGGAEKLFFGSGTQLSVL.

J is TRBJ2-3 and V is TRBV7-2, with 14 nucleotides matching TRBD2. Germline lookup yields CDR1 SGHTA and CDR2 FQGNSA. CDR3 length: 17 amino acids. V trimming: 5 bases; J trimming: 4 bases; junction bases outside the gene matches: 8. CDR3 nucleotide sequence: TGTGCCAGCAGCCCCCCGGGACTAGCGGGAGTCTCAGATACGCAGTATTTT. As protein: CASSPPGLAGVSDTQYF.

CDR3 protein: CASSQNRGRAFNTEAFF. DNA for the CDR3: TGCGCCAGCAGCCAAAATAGGGGCAGGGCGTTCAACACTGAAGCTTTCTTT. The rearrangement joins TRBV4-1 to TRBJ1-1; TRBD1 is a possible D gene (5 bases). Trimming removed 2 bases at V and 2 bases at J, with 18 bases between. The V gene's germline CDR1 is MGHRA and CDR2 YSYEKL. The CDR3 totals 17 residues.

On this clone: The identical CDR3 is also encoded by other nucleotide sequences in the sample. The chain uses TRBV28 and TRBJ1-4, with TRBD1 as a possible D gene (5 bases). Trimming shortened V by 2 bases and J by 3 bases, and 7 bases separated the two germline ends. The V gene's germline CDR1 is MDHEN and CDR2 SYDVKM. The CDR3 is made up of 14 amino acids. CDR3 protein: CASSLQGANEKLFF. The CDR3 DNA reads TGTGCCAGCAGTTTACAGGGAGCTAATGAAAAACTGTTTTTT.